These 28 T cell receptor beta chains originate from one sample sequenced in a study of metastatic and nonmetastatic thyroid tumors. Not a single patient had been given any form of treatment at any point before undergoing thyroid surgery. TCRdb re-called the PCR reads with MiXCR. This table has 20,000 to 30,000 clones, around a fifth appearing once. The sample consisted of blood. The receptors stem from a male donor with papillary thyroid cancer or a benign thyroid nodule (not recorded which). Some clones in this sample may be carry-over from other donors' samples.

CDR3 region: CASIPRWEPVANVLTF. CDR3 DNA: TGTGCCAGCATCCCGAGATGGGAGCCTGTGGCCAACGTCCTGACTTTC. The chain couples TRBV11-1 to TRBJ2-6, with a possible D match to TRBD2 (5 bases). Per germline, CDR1 SGHAT and CDR2 FQDESV (reference sequence). The CDR3 sequence is 16 residues long. V lost 7 bases to trimming and J lost 6 bases, with 19 bases between them.

There are a few counts of this clone. The chain joins TRBV6-1 to TRBJ2-7; no reliable D call. The CDR3 has 16 amino acids. The ends were cut back, 5 bases at V and 0 bases at J, with 17 bases in the middle. Per germline, CDR1 MNHNS and CDR2 SASEGT. The CDR3 is CASSRTSVKNSYEQYF. CDR3 DNA sequence: TGTGCCAGCAGTCGAACAAGCGTCAAGAACTCCTACGAGCAGTACTTC.

This clone has only a few counts. The chain has TRBV13 and TRBJ2-1; D is perhaps TRBD1 (6 bases). In germline, CDR1 is PRHDT, CDR2 FYEKMQ (reference sequence). Trimming took 1 base from V and 7 from J, leaving 14 bases between them. The CDR3 totals 15 residues. Here the CDR3 reads CASSLDQGWGNEQFF. The CDR3 nucleotides are TGTGCCAGCAGCTTAGACCAGGGGTGGGGGAATGAGCAGTTCTTC.

This clone occurred many times. V and J are TRBV11-1 and TRBJ2-2, with D possibly called TRBD1 or TRBD2 (7 bases each). The V gene lost 5 bases and the J gene lost 7 bases, with 20 bases spanning the gap. CDR1 and CDR2 from the germline V gene are SGHAT and FQDESV (reference sequence). The CDR3 extends over 16 amino acids. CDR3 region: CASSPSSGQGVGELFF. CDR3 coding DNA: TGTGCCAGCAGCCCCTCTAGCGGCCAGGGGGTCGGGGAGCTGTTTTTT.

In the case of this clone: The sample holds other DNA sequences that translate to the same CDR3. The chain carries TRBV20-1 and TRBJ1-1; no reliable D call. The germline V and J ends were trimmed by 0 bases and 3 bases, with 8 bases remaining between them. Germline-derived CDR1 and CDR2 are DFQATT and SNEGSKA (reference sequence). The CDR3 has 13 residues. The CDR3 reads CSARDRRDTEAFF. CDR3 nucleotides: TGCAGTGCTAGAGATCGGAGGGACACTGAAGCTTTCTTT.

This chain links TRBV5-1 with TRBJ1-2; maybe TRBD1 (6 bases). This CDR3 is built from 16 residues. Germline lookup yields CDR1 SGHRS and CDR2 YFSETQ. The V gene lost 4 bases and the J gene lost 4 bases, with 20 bases spanning the gap. The CDR3 bases are TGCGCCAGCAGCGAAACACAGGGCCTTAATGTCTATGGCTACACCTTC. Protein: CASSETQGLNVYGYTF.

The V gene is TRBV30, the J gene TRBJ1-5; D call uncertain. The CDR3 sequence is 13 residues long. The germline V and J ends were trimmed by 2 bases and 6 bases, with 11 bases remaining between them. Germline-derived CDR1 and CDR2 are GTSNPN and SVGIG (reference sequence). For the CDR3, the DNA is TGTGCCTGGAGTTGGGAGGGTGCTCAGCCCCAGCATTTT. It yields the protein CAWSWEGAQPQHF.

In its sample, this clone is medium-sized. This rearrangement joins TRBV4-2 to TRBJ2-1, with 9 bases identical to TRBD2. Per germline, CDR1 LGHNA and CDR2 YNFKEQ. V dropped 4 bases and J dropped 4; count of bases not matched to a gene: 2. The CDR3 has 14 amino acids. The CDR3 loop reads CASSPTSGYNEQFF. The CDR3 DNA follows: TGTGCCAGCAGCCCAACTAGCGGGTACAATGAGCAGTTCTTC.

Concerning this clone itself: The junction departs from the called germline gene at one end, perhaps through a read error. The rearrangement links TRBV2 to TRBJ2-5; D gene uncertain. The germline V gene encodes CDR1 SNHLY and CDR2 FYNNEI. This CDR3 is 13 amino acids long. DNA for the CDR3: TGTGCCAGCAATCGAATGACTGAAGATACCCAGTACTTC. It specifies CASNRMTEDTQYF.

This clone has ten or more counts. The chain combines TRBV19 with TRBJ2-1; D perhaps matches TRBD2 (5 bases). The germline CDR1 and CDR2 sequences are LNHDA and SQIVND (reference sequence). Deletions cut 2 bases from V and 5 bases from J, with 7 bases between. The CDR3 sequence is 13 residues long. CDR3 protein: CASSITGNNEQFF. The CDR3 nucleotides are TGTGCCAGTAGTATAACCGGGAACAATGAGCAGTTCTTC.

This clone rates as medium-sized. V is TRBV5-1 and J is TRBJ1-1; D is unresolved. V dropped 0 bases and J dropped 5 bases, with 5 bases sitting between them. The germline V gene has CDR1 SGHRS and CDR2 YFSETQ. The CDR3 runs to 12 residues. The CDR3 here is CASSLEKTEAFF. The CDR3 nucleotides are TGCGCCAGCAGCTTGGAAAAAACTGAAGCTTTCTTT.

This clone was counted between two and nine times. The genes are TRBV27 and TRBJ1-1; 10 bases align to TRBD1. V was pared by 7 bases and J by 5 bases, with 13 bases of the junction left unmatched. CDR1 MNHEY and CDR2 SMNVEV come from the germline V gene (reference sequence). CDR3 length: 16 residues. CDR3 bases: TGTGCCAGCACCAGAGGGACAGGGGTTTCTCAGACTGAAGCTTTCTTT. Translated, it gives CASTRGTGVSQTEAFF.

This clone is medium-sized. V gene TRBV20-1 combines with J gene TRBJ2-7, with 8 bases lining up with TRBD2. Germline V gene data show CDR1 as DFQATT and CDR2 as SNEGSKA (reference sequence). V lost 1 base to trimming and J lost 7 bases; unmatched junction nucleotides: 12. The CDR3 covers 15 residues. The CDR3 reads CSARVDGRDSGEQYF. The CDR3 DNA sequence: TGCAGTGCTAGAGTGGACGGGAGGGATTCGGGTGAGCAGTACTTC.

This clone was detected many times. Other DNA sequences from this sample encode an identical CDR3 as well. The gene calls are TRBV20-1 and TRBJ1-1, with D maybe TRBD1 (6 bases). CDR1 and CDR2 (germline): DFQATT, SNEGSKA (reference sequence). The CDR3 consists of 14 residues. Trimming took 2 bases from V and 4 from J, leaving 14 bases between them. This CDR3 reads CSARRDTGTTEAFF. CDR3 DNA: TGCAGTGCTAGACGGGACACGGGGACCACTGAAGCTTTCTTT.

This chain uses TRBV6-1 with TRBJ1-2; 7 bases map to TRBD1. The germline gives CDR1 MNHNS, CDR2 SASEGT. Losses at the gene ends were 6 bases for V and 2 bases for J; bases not matched to a gene: 9. The CDR3 spans 15 residues. In DNA, the CDR3 is TGTGCCAGCAGGGCCACAGGGGTGGGAAACTATGGCTACACCTTC. Translation gives CASRATGVGNYGYTF.

At least ten counts were recorded for this clone. The chain combines TRBV13 with TRBJ2-7; 7 nucleotides align to TRBD1. In germline, CDR1 is PRHDT, CDR2 FYEKMQ (reference sequence). The CDR3 extends over 15 amino acids. J gave up 6 bases and V 5 bases, and 13 bases lay outside the gene matches. CDR3 protein: CASSPTPSYRGEQYF. DNA for the CDR3: TGTGCCAGCAGCCCCACCCCGTCCTACAGGGGCGAGCAGTACTTC.

This clone ranks as medium-sized. CDR3 DNA sequence: TGCAGTGCTAGTTTTGGCAACACAAGGCCCCAGCATTTT. Residues: CSASFGNTRPQHF. The genes are TRBV20-1 and TRBJ1-5; no clear D gene. Trimming removed 3 bases at V and 9 bases at J, with 15 bases between. The CDR3 sequence is 13 residues long. CDR1 DFQATT and CDR2 SNEGSKA come from the germline V gene (reference sequence).

By proportion, this clone is medium-sized. CDR3 nucleotides: TGCGCCAGCAGCCAAGATCCGACAGGGCCCCCCTATGGCTACACCTTC. This translates into CASSQDPTGPPYGYTF. J is TRBJ1-2 and V is TRBV4-1; 7 positions agree with TRBD1. Unmatched junction bases numbered 8, after V lost 0 bases and J lost 4 bases. The CDR3 contains 16 residues. The germline CDR1 and CDR2 sequences are MGHRA and YSYEKL.

This clone is labeled medium-sized. The genes are TRBV12-3 or TRBV12-4 and TRBJ1-1, with D hard to call. The V gene lost 2 bases and the J gene lost 2 bases, with 9 bases spanning the gap. CDR3 length equals 14 residues. CDR3 residues: CASSLRVGNTEAFF. CDR3 bases: TGTGCCAGCAGTTTAAGGGTGGGTAACACTGAAGCTTTCTTT.

The table lists this clone with a few counts. The chain employs TRBV18 and TRBJ1-2; 8 bases align to TRBD1. This CDR3 has 12 residues. The trim removed 6 bases at V and 6 bases at J, leaving 3 bases unmatched. CDR1 KGHSH and CDR2 LQKENI come from the germline V gene. CDR3 residues: CASSGTGDGYTF. CDR3 bases: TGTGCCAGCTCCGGGACAGGCGATGGCTACACCTTC.

This clone showed up just a few times. This chain connects TRBV7-9 to TRBJ2-7, with D possibly TRBD1 on 6 matching bases. Germline V lookup: CDR1 SEHNR, CDR2 FQNEAQ (reference sequence). Trimming took 2 bases from V and 6 from J, leaving 14 bases between them. This CDR3 is built from 14 residues. CDR3 DNA: TGTGCCAGCAGCTTATTTGCAGGGGTGGGCGAGCAGTACTTC. It is translated as CASSLFAGVGEQYF.

In this sample, this clone turned up many times. The V gene is TRBV5-1, the J gene TRBJ1-4, with TRBD1 matching 10 bases. Germline lookup yields CDR1 SGHRS and CDR2 YFSETQ. The CDR3 runs to 16 residues. V shed 2 bases, J shed 4 bases, and the junction held 5 bases outside the gene matches. This chain's CDR3 is CASSLDRGRRNEKLFF. CDR3 DNA sequence: TGCGCCAGCAGCTTAGACAGGGGGCGCCGTAATGAAAAACTGTTTTTT.

This clone was seen repeatedly, ten times or more. The V gene is TRBV14, the J gene TRBJ1-1; no clear D. CDR1 is SGHDN, CDR2 FVKESK, per germline. Trimming removed 3 bases from V and 0 bases from J, with 5 bases in between. There are 13 residues in the CDR3. As DNA, the CDR3 is TGTGCCAGCAGCCAGGCCTTGAACACTGAAGCTTTCTTT. Encoded protein: CASSQALNTEAFF. Variable domain in full (rest from reference TRBV14 and TRBJ1-1): EAGVTQFPSHSVIEKGQTVTLRCDPISGHDNLYWYRRVMGKEIKFLLHFVKESKQDESGMPNNRFLAERTGGTYSTLKVQPAELEDSGVYFCASSQALNTEAFFGQGTRLTVV.

Turning to this clone: An end of the junction differs from the germline gene, which may be a read error. The rearrangement uses TRBV5-1 and TRBJ1-4, with D perhaps TRBD1 (5 bases). This CDR3 contains 15 residues. The germline gives CDR1 SGHRS, CDR2 YFSETQ. For the CDR3, the DNA is TGCTCCAGCAGCTTGGAACCGGGACTCGGTGAAAAACTGTTTTTT. Translating gives CSSSLEPGLGEKLFF.

CDR3 nucleotides: TGCGCCAGCAGGAATATGGACAGGGCACGTGAAGCTTTCTTT. Translated, it gives CASRNMDRAREAFF. This sequence joins TRBV5-1 and TRBJ1-1; 8 nucleotides line up with TRBD1. The length of the CDR3 is 14 residues. The V segment lost 5 bases and the J segment 7 bases; nucleotides outside the gene matches: 10. Germline V gene lookup returns CDR1 SGHRS and CDR2 YFSETQ.

This chain connects TRBV20-1 to TRBJ2-1; maybe TRBD2 (6 bases). The V and J ends lost 4 bases and 7 bases respectively, with 20 bases between them. From germline, CDR1 is DFQATT and CDR2 SNEGSKA (reference sequence). The CDR3 loop spans 15 amino acids. CDR3 region: CSATSGLPYGNEQFF. The DNA of the CDR3 is TGCAGTGCTACCTCGGGACTCCCCTATGGAAATGAGCAGTTCTTC.

This clone was recorded at least ten times. The sample contains more than one DNA sequence encoding this CDR3. The V call is TRBV7-9, the J call TRBJ2-1; perhaps TRBD2 as D (6 bases). The V gene lost 5 bases and the J gene lost 10 bases, with 18 bases spanning the gap. Germline V gives CDR1 SEHNR, CDR2 FQNEAQ (reference sequence). The CDR3 contains 14 residues. For the CDR3, the DNA is TGTGCCAGCAGCACTGGGACTGGGGTGGGAGAGCAGTTCTTC. This codes for CASSTGTGVGEQFF.

This chain uses TRBV6-1 with TRBJ2-6; TRBD2 matches 10 bases. This CDR3 is 16 amino acids long. V lost 4 bases, J lost 0 bases, and 0 bases stayed unmatched. Germline assignment: CDR1 MNHNS and CDR2 SASEGT. The CDR3 loop reads CASSGTSGSGANVLTF. CDR3 nucleotide sequence: TGTGCCAGCAGTGGGACTAGCGGCTCTGGGGCCAACGTCCTGACTTTC.